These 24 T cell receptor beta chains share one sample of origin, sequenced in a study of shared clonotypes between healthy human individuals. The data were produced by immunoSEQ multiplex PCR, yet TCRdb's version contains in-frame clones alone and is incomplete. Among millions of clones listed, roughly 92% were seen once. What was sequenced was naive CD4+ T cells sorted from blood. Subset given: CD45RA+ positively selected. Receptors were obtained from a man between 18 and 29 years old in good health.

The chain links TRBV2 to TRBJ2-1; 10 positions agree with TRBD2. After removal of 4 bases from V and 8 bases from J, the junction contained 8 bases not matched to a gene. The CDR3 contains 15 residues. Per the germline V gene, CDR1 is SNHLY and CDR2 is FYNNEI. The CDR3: CASSVLAGRGHEQFF. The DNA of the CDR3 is TGTGCCAGCAGTGTACTAGCGGGGAGAGGACATGAGCAGTTCTTC.

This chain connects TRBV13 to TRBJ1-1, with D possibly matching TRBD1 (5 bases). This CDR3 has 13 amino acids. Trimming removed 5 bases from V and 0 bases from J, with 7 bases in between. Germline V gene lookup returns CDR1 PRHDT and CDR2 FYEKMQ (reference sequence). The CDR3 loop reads CASSLQVNTEAFF. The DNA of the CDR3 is TGTGCCAGCAGCCTACAGGTGAACACTGAAGCTTTCTTT. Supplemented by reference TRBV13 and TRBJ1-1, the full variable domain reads AAGVIQSPRHLIKEKRETATLKCYPIPRHDTVYWYQQGPGQDPQFLISFYEKMQSDKGSIPDRFSAQQFSDYHSELNMSSLELGDSALYFCASSLQVNTEAFFGQGTRLTVV.

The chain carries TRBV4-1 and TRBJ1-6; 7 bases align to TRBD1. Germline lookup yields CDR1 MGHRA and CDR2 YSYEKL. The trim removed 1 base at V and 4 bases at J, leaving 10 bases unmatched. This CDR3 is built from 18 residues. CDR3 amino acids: CASSQGQGQGSYNSPLHF. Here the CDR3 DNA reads TGCGCCAGCAGCCAAGGACAGGGCCAGGGGTCATATAATTCACCCCTCCACTTT.

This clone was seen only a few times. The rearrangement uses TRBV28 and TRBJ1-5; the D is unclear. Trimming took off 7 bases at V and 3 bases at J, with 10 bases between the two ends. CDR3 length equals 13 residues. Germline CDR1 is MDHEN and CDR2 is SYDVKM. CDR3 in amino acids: CASNSGYNQPQHF. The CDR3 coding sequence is TGTGCCAGCAATTCGGGTTACAATCAGCCCCAGCATTTT. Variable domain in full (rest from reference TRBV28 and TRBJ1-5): DVKVTQSSRYLVKRTGEKVFLECVQDMDHENMFWYRQDPGLGLRLIYFSYDVKMKEKGDIPEGYSVSREKKERFSLILESASTNQTSMYLCASNSGYNQPQHFGDGTRLSIL.

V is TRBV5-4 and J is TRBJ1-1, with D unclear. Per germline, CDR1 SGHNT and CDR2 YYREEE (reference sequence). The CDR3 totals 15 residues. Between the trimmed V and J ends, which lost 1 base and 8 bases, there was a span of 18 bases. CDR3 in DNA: TGTGCCAGCAGCTTGACGTCGAGTGGGTCGGGAGAAGCTTTCTTT. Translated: CASSLTSSGSGEAFF.

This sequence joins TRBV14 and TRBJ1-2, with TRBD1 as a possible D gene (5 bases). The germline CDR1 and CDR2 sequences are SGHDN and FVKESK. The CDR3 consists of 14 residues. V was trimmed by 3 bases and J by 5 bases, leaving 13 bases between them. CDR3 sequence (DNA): TGTGCCAGCAGCCAGACCGGGACGATTTATGGCTACACCTTC. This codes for CASSQTGTIYGYTF.

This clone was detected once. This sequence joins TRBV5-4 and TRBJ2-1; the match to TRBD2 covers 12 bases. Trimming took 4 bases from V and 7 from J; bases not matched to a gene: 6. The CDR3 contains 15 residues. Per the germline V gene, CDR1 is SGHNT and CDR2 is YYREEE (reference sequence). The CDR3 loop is CASSPTSGRPNEQFF. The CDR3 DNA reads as TGTGCCAGCAGCCCTACTAGCGGGAGGCCTAATGAGCAGTTCTTC.

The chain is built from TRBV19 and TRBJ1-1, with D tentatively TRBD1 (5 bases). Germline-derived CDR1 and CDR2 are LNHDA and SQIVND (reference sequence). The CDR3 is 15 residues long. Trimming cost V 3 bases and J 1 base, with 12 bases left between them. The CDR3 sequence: CASSIGGRANTEAFF. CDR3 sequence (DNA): TGTGCCAGTAGTATTGGTGGCAGGGCGAACACTGAAGCTTTCTTT.

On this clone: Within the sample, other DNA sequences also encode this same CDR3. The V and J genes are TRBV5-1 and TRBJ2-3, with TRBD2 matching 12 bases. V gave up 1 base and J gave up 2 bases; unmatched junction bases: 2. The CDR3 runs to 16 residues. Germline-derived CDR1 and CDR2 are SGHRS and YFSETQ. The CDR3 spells CASSLPSGGATDTQYF. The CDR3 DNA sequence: TGCGCCAGCAGCTTGCCTAGCGGGGGGGCCACAGATACGCAGTATTTT.

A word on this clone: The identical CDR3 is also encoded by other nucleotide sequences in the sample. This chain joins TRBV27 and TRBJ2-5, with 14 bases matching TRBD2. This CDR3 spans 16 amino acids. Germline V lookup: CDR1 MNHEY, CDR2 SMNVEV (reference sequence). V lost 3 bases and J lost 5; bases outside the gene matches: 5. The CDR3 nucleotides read TGTGCCAGCAGTTTGAGACTAGCGGGGGGGCGGGAGACCCAGTACTTC. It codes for CASSLRLAGGRETQYF.

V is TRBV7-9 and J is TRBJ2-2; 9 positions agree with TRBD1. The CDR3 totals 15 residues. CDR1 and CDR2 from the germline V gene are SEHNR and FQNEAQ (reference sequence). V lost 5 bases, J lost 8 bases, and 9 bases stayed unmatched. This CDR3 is CASSPGQGNSGELFF. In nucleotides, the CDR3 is TGTGCCAGCAGCCCGGGACAGGGTAATTCGGGGGAGCTGTTTTTT.

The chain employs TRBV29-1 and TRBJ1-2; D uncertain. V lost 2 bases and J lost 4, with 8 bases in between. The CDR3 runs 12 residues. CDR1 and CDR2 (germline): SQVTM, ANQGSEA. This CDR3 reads CSVERFSYGYTF. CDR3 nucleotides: TGCAGCGTTGAAAGGTTTTCCTATGGCTACACCTTC.

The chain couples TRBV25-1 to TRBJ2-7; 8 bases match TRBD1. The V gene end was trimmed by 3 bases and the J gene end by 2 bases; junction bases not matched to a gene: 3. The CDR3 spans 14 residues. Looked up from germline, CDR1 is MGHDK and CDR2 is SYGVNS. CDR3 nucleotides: TGTGCCAGCAGTGATGTACAGGGGGCCTACGAGCAGTACTTC. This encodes CASSDVQGAYEQYF.

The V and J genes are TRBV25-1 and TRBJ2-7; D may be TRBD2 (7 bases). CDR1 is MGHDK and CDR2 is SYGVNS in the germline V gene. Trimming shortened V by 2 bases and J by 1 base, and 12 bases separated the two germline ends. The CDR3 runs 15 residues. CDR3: CASSEPGGASYEQYF. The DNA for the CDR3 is TGTGCCAGCAGTGAACCGGGGGGCGCTTCCTACGAGCAGTACTTC.

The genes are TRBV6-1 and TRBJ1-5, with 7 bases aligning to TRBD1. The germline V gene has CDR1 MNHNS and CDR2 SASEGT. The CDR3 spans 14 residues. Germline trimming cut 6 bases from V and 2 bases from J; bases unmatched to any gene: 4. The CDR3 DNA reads TGTGCCAGCAGGGGGGACAGCGGCAATCAGCCCCAGCATTTT. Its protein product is CASRGDSGNQPQHF.

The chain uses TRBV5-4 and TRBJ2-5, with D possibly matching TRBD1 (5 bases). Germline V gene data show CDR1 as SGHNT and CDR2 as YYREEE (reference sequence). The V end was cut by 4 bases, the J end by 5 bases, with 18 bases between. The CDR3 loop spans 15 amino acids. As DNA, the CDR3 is TGTGCCAGCAGCGGAAGACAGAACTCCAGGGAGACCCAGTACTTC. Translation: CASSGRQNSRETQYF.

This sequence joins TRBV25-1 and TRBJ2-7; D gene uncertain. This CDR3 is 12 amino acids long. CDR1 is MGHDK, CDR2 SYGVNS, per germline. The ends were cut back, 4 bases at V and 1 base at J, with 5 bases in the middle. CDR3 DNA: TGTGCCAGCAGTGCCCGATCCTACGAGCAGTACTTC. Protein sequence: CASSARSYEQYF.

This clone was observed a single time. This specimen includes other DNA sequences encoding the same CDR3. The CDR3 protein is CASSPGLGEQYF. CDR3 nucleotide sequence: TGTGCCAGCAGCCCGGGACTGGGGGAGCAGTACTTC. This sequence joins TRBV7-2 and TRBJ2-7; TRBD2 might be the D (6 bases). Trimming took 5 bases from V and 7 from J, leaving 12 bases between them. This CDR3 region has 12 residues. Germline V gives CDR1 SGHTA, CDR2 FQGNSA. Filled out from reference TRBV7-2 and TRBJ2-7, the complete variable domain reads GAGVSQSPSNKVTEKGKDVELRCDPISGHTALYWYRQSLGQGLEFLIYFQGNSAPDKSGLPSDRFSAERTGGSVSTLTIQRTQQEDSAVYLCASSPGLGEQYFGPGTRLTVT.

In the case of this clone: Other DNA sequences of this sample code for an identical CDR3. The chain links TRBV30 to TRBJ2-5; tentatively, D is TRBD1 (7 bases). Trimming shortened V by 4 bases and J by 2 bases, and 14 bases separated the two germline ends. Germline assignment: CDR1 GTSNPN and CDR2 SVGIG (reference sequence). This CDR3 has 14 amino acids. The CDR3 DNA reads TGTGCCTGGACCAGGAGGGGGCCACAAGAGACCCAGTACTTC. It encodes CAWTRRGPQETQYF.

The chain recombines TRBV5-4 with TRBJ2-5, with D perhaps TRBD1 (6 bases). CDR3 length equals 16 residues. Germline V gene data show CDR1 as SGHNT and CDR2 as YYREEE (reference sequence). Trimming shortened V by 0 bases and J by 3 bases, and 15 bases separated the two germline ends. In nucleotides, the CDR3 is TGTGCCAGCAGCTTGGCCAGTCGGACAGCAGAAGAGACCCAGTACTTC. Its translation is CASSLASRTAEETQYF.

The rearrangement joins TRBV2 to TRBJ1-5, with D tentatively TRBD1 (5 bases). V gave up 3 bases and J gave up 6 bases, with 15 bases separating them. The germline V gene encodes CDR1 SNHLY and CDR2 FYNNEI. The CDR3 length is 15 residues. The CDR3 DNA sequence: TGTGCCAGCAGTGATTGGGGCTCTAGGGCTCAGCCCCAGCATTTT. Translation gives CASSDWGSRAQPQHF.

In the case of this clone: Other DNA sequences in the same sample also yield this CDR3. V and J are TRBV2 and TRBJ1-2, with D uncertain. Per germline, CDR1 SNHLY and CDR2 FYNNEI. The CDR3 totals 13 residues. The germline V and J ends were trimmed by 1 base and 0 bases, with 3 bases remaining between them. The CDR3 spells CASSEGSNYGYTF. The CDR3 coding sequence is TGTGCCAGCAGTGAAGGTTCTAACTATGGCTACACCTTC.

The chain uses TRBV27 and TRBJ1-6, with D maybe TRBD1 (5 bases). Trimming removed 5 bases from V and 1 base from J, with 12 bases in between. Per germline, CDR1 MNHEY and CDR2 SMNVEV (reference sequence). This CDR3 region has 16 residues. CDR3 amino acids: CASSIQGVSYNSPLHF. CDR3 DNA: TGTGCCAGCAGTATCCAAGGGGTATCCTATAATTCACCCCTCCACTTT.

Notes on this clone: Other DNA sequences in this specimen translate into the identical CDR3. The CDR3 loop reads CASSSRGAGNTIYF. The CDR3 coding sequence is TGTGCCAGCAGCTCTAGGGGGGCCGGAAACACCATATATTTT. This rearrangement joins TRBV28 to TRBJ1-3, with D possibly matching TRBD1 (6 bases). Germline V gives CDR1 MDHEN, CDR2 SYDVKM. This CDR3 has 14 amino acids. V shed 6 bases and J shed 4 bases, with 13 bases lying between them.